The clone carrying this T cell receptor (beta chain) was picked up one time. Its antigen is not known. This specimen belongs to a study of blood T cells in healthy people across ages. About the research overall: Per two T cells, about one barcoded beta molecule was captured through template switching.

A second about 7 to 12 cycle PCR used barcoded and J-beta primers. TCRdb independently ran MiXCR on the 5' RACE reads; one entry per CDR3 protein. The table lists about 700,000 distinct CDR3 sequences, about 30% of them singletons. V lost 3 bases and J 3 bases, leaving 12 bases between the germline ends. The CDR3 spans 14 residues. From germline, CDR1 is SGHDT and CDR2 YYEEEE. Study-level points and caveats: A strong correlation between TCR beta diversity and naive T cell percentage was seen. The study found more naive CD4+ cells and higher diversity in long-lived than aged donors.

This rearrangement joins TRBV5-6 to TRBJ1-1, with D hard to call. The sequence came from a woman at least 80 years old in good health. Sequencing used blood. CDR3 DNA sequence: TGTGCCAGCAGCTATGTTACTTCGGACACTGAAGCTTTCTTT. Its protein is CASSYVTSDTEAFF.